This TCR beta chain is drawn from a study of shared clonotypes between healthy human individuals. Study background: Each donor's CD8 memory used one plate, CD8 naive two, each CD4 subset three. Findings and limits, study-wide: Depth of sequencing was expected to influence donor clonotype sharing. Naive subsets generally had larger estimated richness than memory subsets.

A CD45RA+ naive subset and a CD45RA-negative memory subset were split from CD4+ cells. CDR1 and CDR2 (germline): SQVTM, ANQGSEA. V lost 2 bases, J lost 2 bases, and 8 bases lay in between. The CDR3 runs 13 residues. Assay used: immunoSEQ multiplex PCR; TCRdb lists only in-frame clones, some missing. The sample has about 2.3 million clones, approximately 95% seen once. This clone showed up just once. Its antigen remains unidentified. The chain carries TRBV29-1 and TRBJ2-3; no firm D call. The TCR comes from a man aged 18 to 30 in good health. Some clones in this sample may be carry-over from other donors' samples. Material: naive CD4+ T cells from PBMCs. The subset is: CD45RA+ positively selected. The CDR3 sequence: CSVEHLLTDTQYF. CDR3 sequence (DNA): TGCAGCGTTGAACACCTTCTCACAGATACGCAGTATTTT.